This entry features one TCR beta chain sequence. The antigen it recognizes is unknown. It has no much larger one-base neighbor in the sample; base qualities were not kept. The data were obtained in a study of CD8 T cells in ankylosing spondylitis (dated by TCRdb to 2017 to 2019). With regard to the full study: The study profiled T cell receptor beta repertoires in healthy donors and ankylosing spondylitis patients to find disease-linked TCR variants. The whole study cohort included over a hundred healthy donors and 25 or so ankylosing spondylitis patients. Peripheral blood was sampled, and synovial fluid was additionally collected from ankylosing spondylitis patients.

The germline V gene (reference sequence) supplies CDR1 LNHDA and CDR2 SQIVND. The CDR3 starts with the cysteine, ends with the phenylalanine, and has 13 residues. CDR3 DNA only is kept here, 39 bases in frame from base 1. Relative to germline, V is 6 bases shorter and J is 2 bases shorter, with 8 bases between their ends. General findings and caveats noted by the study authors: Blood from ankylosing spondylitis patients appeared to be characterized by a TCR beta motif made up of several highly homologous amino acid variants. The disease-linked clones were reported as significantly enriched in matched synovial fluid samples from ankylosing spondylitis patients. The disease-linked clones had a CD8+ phenotype and were found at relatively low frequencies in peripheral blood. Some of the motif variants had been reported before in the synovial fluid and blood of reactive arthritis patients, a finding that suggests common disease-initiation mechanisms.

This sample was sequenced with an Illumina HiSeq 2500. TCR beta libraries were prepared by quantitative 5'-RACE with molecular barcodes. In the paper's pipeline: Disease-linked TCR variants were identified with a new computational method built on a probabilistic model of VDJ rearrangement. TCRdb passed the public sequencing reads through fastp at Q25 and MiXCR, retaining productive beta sequences. Merged by CDR3 protein, the rows form single entries marked with the most common genes and DNA. The V and J calls and clone size come from TCRdb's table, not from the authors' own analysis. The sample table records 250,000 or so distinct CDR3 sequences; roughly a quarter of these occur just once. Together, the top ten hold 0.6% to 0.75% of the sample.

Sequencing was done on a sample of blood, either unsorted or a sorted T cell fraction (not recorded which). The chain is assembled from TRBV19 and TRBJ2-1; perhaps TRBD2 is the D gene, with 6 bases matching. This receptor was taken from a male donor with ankylosing spondylitis or in good health (not recorded which). The CDR3 region reads CASSRGTYNEQFF. The base sequence is TGTGCCAGTAGCCGGGGGACCTACAATGAGCAGTTCTTC.